The T cell receptor beta chain under discussion was sequenced for a study of PD-L1 blockade in urothelial cancer. Looking at the study overall: Bladder-origin urothelial cancer in males described about 90% of the roughly 30 patients. Between 0 and 3 chemotherapy regimens preceded treatment for each patient. A median blood sample held about 140,000 T cells and under 85,000 unique TCRs.

Time point described: peripheral blood 6 weeks after treatment start. Assay: immunoSEQ multiplex PCR; the TCRdb copy retains only in-frame clones and omits some. The profile shows tens of thousands of clones, over 60% of them singletons. Germline-derived CDR1 and CDR2 are MDHEN and SYDVKM. V was shortened by 3 bases and J by 1 base, with 16 bases between the two germline ends. This CDR3 comprises 17 residues. The sample consisted of PBMCs, taken around atezolizumab (anti-PD-L1) treatment. The sequence was obtained from a man between 65 and 79 years old with urothelial cancer. The chain combines TRBV28 with TRBJ2-4; TRBD1 might be the D (6 bases). The CDR3 reads CASSFFIADRAKNIQYF. CDR3 bases: TGTGCCAGCAGTTTTTTCATTGCCGACAGGGCCAAAAACATTCAGTACTTC. The whole variable domain, filled in from reference TRBV28 and TRBJ2-4, reads DVKVTQSSRYLVKRTGEKVFLECVQDMDHENMFWYRQDPGLGLRLIYFSYDVKMKEKGDIPEGYSVSREKKERFSLILESASTNQTSMYLCASSFFIADRAKNIQYFGAGTRLSVL.